The table lists the clone carrying this T cell receptor (beta chain) with a few counts. This sample was included in a study of human T cells and chemical hapten exposure. The V segment lost 5 bases and the J segment 3 bases; nucleotides outside the gene matches: 3. CDR3 size: 14 residues. Germline V CDR1 and CDR2: LNHDA, SQIVND (reference sequence). The sample's time point: patch test 1, 2 weeks after DPC sensitization. Treatment specified: therapeutic diphenylcyclopropenone sensitization with weekly scalp DPC. In the original processing: Counting gave a median of around 90,000 TCRs per sample, with values ranging from about 23,224 to 700,000. MiXCR, applied by TCRdb to the RACE reads, yields one record per CDR3 protein. None of the V and J calls come from the authors' own analysis; TCRdb made them. The table has 150,000 to 200,000 distinct CDR3 sequences, approximately 15% seen once.

This receptor was obtained from a woman aged 25-40 years with alopecia areata. Some clones in this sample may be carry-over from other donors' samples. This chain joins TRBV19 and TRBJ2-2; 7 positions match TRBD2. The sequences come from whole blood, collected in connection with sensitization to the hapten diphenylcyclopropenone (DPC). CDR3 region: CASSSSGDTGELFF. Here the CDR3 DNA reads TGTGCCAGTAGTTCTAGCGGAGACACCGGGGAGCTGTTTTTT.